This T cell receptor (beta chain) was profiled in a study of CD8 T cells in Susac syndrome. General study findings and limits: The authors found no clonal expansion in Susac syndrome CD4+ T cell repertoires.

With random hexamers, reverse transcription was performed on roughly 0.45 to 1 ug of RNA. An immunoSEQ multiplex PCR amplified TCR beta CDR3 over 54 Vbeta and 13 Jbeta. TCRdb itself ran the immunoSEQ multiplex PCR reads through MiXCR, one entry per CDR3 protein. This sample has 130,000 to 150,000 distinct CDR3 sequences, with roughly 95% found just once. This CDR3 contains 13 residues. From germline, CDR1 is PRHDT and CDR2 FYEKMQ (reference sequence). V lost 0 bases and J lost 7, with 10 bases in between. Peripheral blood CD8+ and CD4+ T cells were profiled by TCR beta sequencing. About this clonotype itself: Its antigen is undetermined.

The receptor's source is a human donor with Susac syndrome. The specimen sequenced was CD4+ T cells from PBMCs. This chain joins TRBV13 and TRBJ2-7, with D possibly matching TRBD2 (5 bases). The CDR3 DNA reads as TGTGCCAGCAGCTTAGGCCCCGGGGTTGAGCAGTACTTC. Its protein product is CASSLGPGVEQYF.